Sequencing of this T cell receptor beta chain was carried out in a study of blood T cell repertoires in COVID-19 (dated by TCRdb to the early 2020s). General notes on the study: The collaborator samples originated in the United States, Italy and Spain and spanned the acute and convalescent phases of COVID-19. HLA class I and class II types, where available, came from metadata supplied by the sample provider rather than from assay-based typing. Sample metadata almost always included a de-identified subject ID, COVID-19 status, age in years and sex. The material from the prospective study consisted of cDNA or gDNA derived from T cells, B-cell-depleted T cells, or PBMCs. Samples were obtained from the ongoing ImmuneRACE study (first 160 participants) and from approximately 1,200 subjects provided by 6 global collaborators. The dataset comprised deeply sampled blood TCRbeta repertoires from subjects exposed to, actively infected with, or recovered from COVID-19. The repertoires were released in a freely available public database intended as a resource for research on the immune response to SARS-CoV-2. Broader findings and caveats from the paper: Clinical and demographic metadata were provided uncurated, with the amount varying by source and participant.

The collaborating institutions used their own protocols to collect whole blood in K2EDTA tubes. Collaborator samples were shipped for TCRbeta analysis as frozen whole blood, isolated PBMCs, or DNA extracted from either sample type. As to this clone: The target of this receptor is not known. The sample holds no much larger clone one base away, and base qualities are not on file.

V and J are trimmed by 4 bases and 4 bases, and the gene matches miss 10 bases of the junction. The CDR3 runs 16 amino acids, cysteine and phenylalanine included. Left in the record is the CDR3 DNA by itself, 48 bases read in frame from the first base. CDR1 and CDR2, looked up from the germline V gene, are LGHNA and YSLEER. The immunoSEQ Assay, a bias-controlled multiplex PCR, was used to amplify TCRbeta CDR3 regions from genomic DNA. The original pipeline was this. The number of nucleated cells in each sample was estimated by amplification of reference gene primers within the assay. To quantify the absolute abundance of each unique TCRbeta CDR3 rearrangement, sequence reads were collapsed and filtered. For each sample, productive Simpson clonality was calculated as the square root of Simpson's diversity index across productive rearrangements. TCRdb took over this immuneACCESS table, retaining in-frame rearrangements with V and J assigned. Such tables are incomplete; in checked studies, under half of the missing clones stem from an unresolved V gene, and the remainder is unexplained. The V and J calls and clone size come from that table; D and trimming were worked out from the DNA. For this sample the table gives under 200,000 clones, of which roughly 84% were detected only once. The top ten clonotypes cover more than 1.5% of the sample.

Sequencing was carried out using peripheral blood. The receptor was derived from a human donor in a cohort sampled during active COVID-19. The chain couples TRBV4-3 to TRBJ1-5, and 7 junctional nucleotides match TRBD1. CDR3 loop: CASSRSTGQQNQPQHF. The sequenced DNA is TGCGCCAGCAGCCGATCTACGGGACAGCAAAATCAGCCCCAGCATTTT.